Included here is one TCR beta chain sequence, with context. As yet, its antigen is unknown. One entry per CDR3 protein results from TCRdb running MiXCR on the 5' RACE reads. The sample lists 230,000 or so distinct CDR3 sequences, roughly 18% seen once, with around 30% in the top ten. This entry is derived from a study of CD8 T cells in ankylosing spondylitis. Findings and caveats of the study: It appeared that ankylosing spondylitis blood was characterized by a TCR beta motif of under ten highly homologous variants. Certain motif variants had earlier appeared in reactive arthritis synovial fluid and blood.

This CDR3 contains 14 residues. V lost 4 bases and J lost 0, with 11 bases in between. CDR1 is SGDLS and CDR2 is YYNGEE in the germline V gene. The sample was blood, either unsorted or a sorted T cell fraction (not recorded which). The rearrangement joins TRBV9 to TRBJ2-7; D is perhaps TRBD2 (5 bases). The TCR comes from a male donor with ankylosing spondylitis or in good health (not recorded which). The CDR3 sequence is CASSPDWSSYEQYF. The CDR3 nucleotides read TGTGCCAGCAGCCCGGACTGGAGCTCCTACGAGCAGTACTTC.